The entry that follows covers one T cell receptor beta chain sequence. The record originates from a study of blood T cell repertoires in COVID-19. The CDR3 is 15 amino acids. J lost 3 bases, V lost 4 bases, and 4 bases had no gene match. Looked up from germline, CDR1 is SGHRS and CDR2 is YFSETQ. The method was immunoSEQ multiplex PCR; TCRdb's version includes in-frame clones alone and lacks a portion of them. The sample consists of about 140,000 clones, around 84% of them appearing once. This clonotype was obtained from a woman aged 60 to 75 with acute or convalescent COVID-19. Sequenced material: peripheral blood. The chain uses TRBV5-1 and TRBJ2-2; TRBD1 agrees at 9 bases. CDR3 region: CASSIRQGDTGELFF. The DNA for the CDR3 is TGCGCCAGCAGCATCAGACAGGGGGACACCGGGGAGCTGTTTTTT.